This T cell receptor (beta chain) was captured in a study of Graves' ophthalmopathy and Graves' hyperthyroidism. The authors amplified TCR beta CDR3 regions from RNA transcripts. An opening RT-PCR round employed HTBI primers and preceded a second-round multiplex PCR. TCRdb re-derived calls from the multiplex PCR reads in MiXCR, one entry per CDR3 protein. The sample includes hundreds of thousands of distinct CDR3 sequences, approximately 22% of them seen just once. This clonotype appeared a few times. The CDR3 contains 15 residues. CDR1 is GTSNPN and CDR2 is SVGIG in the germline V gene (reference sequence). Germline trimming cut 2 bases from V and 0 bases from J; bases unmatched to any gene: 4. Patients were excluded if they had other autoimmune diseases or uncontrolled infections, and likewise if pregnancy or lactation applied.

The clonotype originates from a woman aged 18-29 years with stable Graves' hyperthyroidism. Some clones in this sample may be carry-over from other donors' samples. This chain uses TRBV30 with TRBJ1-1; 9 bases match TRBD1. The sample comprised peripheral blood. The CDR3 spells CAWSLQGAMNTEAFF. In DNA, the CDR3 is TGTGCCTGGAGTCTACAGGGGGCCATGAACACTGAAGCTTTCTTT.